This record concerns one T cell receptor (beta chain) sequence. Methods used by the authors: For nucleated cells, counts were estimated from reference gene primer amplification. Assay used: immunoSEQ multiplex PCR; TCRdb lists only in-frame clones, some missing. V, J and clone size are those of that table, while D and trimming were read from the DNA. The table lists approximately 160,000 clones, roughly 88% of them singletons. These data come from a study of blood T cell repertoires in COVID-19. Study as a whole: In each case, the material was cDNA or gDNA derived from T cells, B-cell-depleted T cells, or PBMCs.

V was trimmed by 1 base and J by 4 bases, leaving 11 bases between them. Germline assignment: CDR1 SGHTA and CDR2 FQGNSA. The CDR3 loop spans 15 amino acids. The chain couples TRBV7-2 to TRBJ1-3, with TRBD1 as a possible D gene (6 bases). Sequencing was performed on peripheral blood. This TCR was sampled from a woman aged 80 or over with active or convalescent COVID-19. CDR3 region: CASSLGLDRGNTIYF. The CDR3 nucleotides are TGTGCCAGCAGCTTAGGATTAGACAGGGGAAACACCATATATTTT.